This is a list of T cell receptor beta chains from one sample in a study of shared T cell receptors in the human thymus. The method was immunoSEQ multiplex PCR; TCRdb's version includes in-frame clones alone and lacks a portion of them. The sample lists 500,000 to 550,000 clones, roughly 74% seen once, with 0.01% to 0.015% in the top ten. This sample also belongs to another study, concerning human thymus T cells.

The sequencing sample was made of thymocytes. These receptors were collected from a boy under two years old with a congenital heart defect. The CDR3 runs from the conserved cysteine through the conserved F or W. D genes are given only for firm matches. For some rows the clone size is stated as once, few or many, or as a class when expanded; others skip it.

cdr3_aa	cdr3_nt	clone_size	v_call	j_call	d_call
CSVVVSHTDTQYF	TGCAGCGTTGTAGTTAGCCACACAGATACGCAGTATTTT	few	TRBV29-1	TRBJ2-3	.
CASSPGQDNQPQHF	TGCGCCAGCAGCCCCGGACAGGACAATCAGCCCCAGCATTTT	.	TRBV4-3	TRBJ1-5	TRBD1
CASSERAGEVNEQFF	TGTGCCAGCAGTGAACGGGCGGGAGAAGTCAATGAGCAGTTCTTC	.	TRBV6-1	TRBJ2-1	TRBD2
CASSFGTLAGITPSSYEQYF	TGTGCCAGCAGTTTTGGGACCCTAGCGGGAATAACCCCAAGCTCCTACGAGCAGTACTTC	.	TRBV27	TRBJ2-7	TRBD2
CAWIGGKYEQYF	TGTGCCTGGATTGGCGGGAAGTACGAGCAGTACTTC	few	TRBV30	TRBJ2-7	.
CASSALTNRFYEQYF	TGTGCCAGCAGCGCCCTTACCAACAGGTTCTACGAGCAGTACTTC	once	TRBV11-2	TRBJ2-7	.
CASSLFKGQGLDGYTF	TGTGCCAGCAGTTTATTTAAGGGACAGGGGTTGGATGGCTACACCTTC	.	TRBV27	TRBJ1-2	TRBD1
CASRLQGSDTQYF	TGTGCCAGCAGACTCCAGGGATCCGATACGCAGTATTTT	.	TRBV27	TRBJ2-3	.
CASSLLGGGTTLGEQYF	TGTGCCAGCAGCCTACTAGGGGGGGGGACTACCCTGGGGGAGCAGTACTTC	.	TRBV7-2	TRBJ2-7	.
CASSQAAGRRLLAF	TGTGCCAGCAGCCAAGCTGCGGGACGGAGGCTTCTCGCCTTC	once	TRBV4-2	TRBJ1-2	.
CASSLEGNSNQPQHF	TGTGCCAGCAGCTTAGAGGGGAACAGCAATCAGCCCCAGCATTTT	.	TRBV7-9	TRBJ1-5	.
CASSGTRGDEQFF	TGTGCCAGCAGCGGGACTAGGGGTGATGAGCAGTTCTTC	few	TRBV7-3	TRBJ2-1	TRBD2
CASGAGTGHNEQFF	TGTGCCAGTGGGGCCGGGACAGGGCACAATGAGCAGTTCTTC	.	TRBV27	TRBJ2-1	TRBD1
CASSIVANTEAFF	TGTGCCAGTAGTATCGTAGCGAACACTGAAGCTTTCTTT	.	TRBV19	TRBJ1-1	.
CASSLGGRALEQYF	TGTGCCAGCAGCTTAGGCGGGAGGGCCCTCGAGCAGTACTTC	.	TRBV7-2	TRBJ2-7	TRBD2
CASSQEMRREAYNEQFF	TGCGCCAGCAGCCAAGAAATGAGGCGGGAGGCCTACAATGAGCAGTTCTTC	.	TRBV4-3	TRBJ2-1	TRBD2
CAGERLAGTPSYEQYF	TGTGCTGGGGAAAGACTAGCGGGAACCCCCTCCTACGAGCAGTACTTC	.	TRBV12-5	TRBJ2-7	TRBD2
CASSSDRDSAQPNYGYTF	TGTGCCAGCAGCTCCGACCGGGACAGCGCGCAGCCTAACTATGGCTACACCTTC	once	TRBV7-2	TRBJ1-2	TRBD1
CASSWNRDREAFF	TGTGCCAGCAGCTGGAACCGGGACAGGGAAGCTTTCTTT	.	TRBV11-2	TRBJ1-1	TRBD1
CASSFRLDLNEQFF	TGTGCCAGCAGCTTCCGACTAGACCTTAATGAGCAGTTCTTC	.	TRBV13	TRBJ2-1	.
CASSQELSEEFTGELFF	TGCGCCAGCAGCCAGGAACTAAGTGAGGAATTCACCGGGGAGCTGTTTTTT	.	TRBV4-3	TRBJ2-2	.
CASESPVGDYYSNQPQHF	TGTGCCAGCGAGAGCCCAGTGGGGGACTATTATAGCAATCAGCCCCAGCATTTT	few	TRBV28	TRBJ1-5	.
CASSLGLAGGRETQYF	TGCGCCAGCAGCTTGGGACTAGCGGGAGGAAGAGAGACCCAGTACTTC	.	TRBV5-1	TRBJ2-5	TRBD2
CSVEIRRSPGNTIYF	TGCAGCGTTGAGATCCGGAGGTCGCCTGGAAACACCATATATTTT	few	TRBV29-1	TRBJ1-3	.
CASGLGTSGSTDTQYF	TGTGCTAGTGGTTTGGGGACTAGCGGGAGTACAGATACGCAGTATTTT	.	TRBV12-5	TRBJ2-3	TRBD2
CASSPRLGDRGNNEQFF	TGTGCCAGCAGCCCGCGGTTGGGGGACAGGGGTAACAATGAGCAGTTCTTC	.	TRBV27	TRBJ2-1	TRBD1
CASSQDGRGSLKETQYF	TGTGCCAGCAGCCAAGATGGAAGGGGCAGCCTCAAAGAGACCCAGTACTTC	few	TRBV14	TRBJ2-5	.
CASSHKWLRPGEGLSSTDTQYF	TGTGCCAGCAGCCATAAATGGCTCCGTCCGGGGGAGGGGCTCAGTAGCACAGATACGCAGTATTTT	once	TRBV4-2	TRBJ2-3	TRBD2
CASSQVTGTGAFEQYF	TGTGCCAGCAGCCAAGTGACCGGGACAGGGGCTTTCGAGCAGTACTTC	.	TRBV4-2	TRBJ2-7	TRBD1
CASSQHLQRAGGQRRFF	TGCGCCAGCAGCCAACATCTTCAGAGAGCGGGAGGGCAAAGACGATTCTTC	.	TRBV4-3	TRBJ2-1	TRBD2
CASSLNRGLGETQYF	TGTGCCAGCAGTTTAAACAGGGGGCTCGGTGAGACCCAGTACTTC	.	TRBV27	TRBJ2-5	TRBD1
CASSLFHRSRRDSNYGYTF	TGTGCCAGCAGCTTGTTCCACCGGTCTCGACGGGATTCTAACTATGGCTACACCTTC	.	TRBV5-6	TRBJ1-2	.
CASSRRTSGRWGPYEQYF	TGTGCCAGCAGCCGGCGGACTAGCGGGAGGTGGGGGCCTTACGAGCAGTACTTC	.	TRBV7-2	TRBJ2-7	TRBD2
CAISDPTDRVNQPQHF	TGTGCCATCAGTGACCCGACGGACAGAGTCAATCAGCCCCAGCATTTT	.	TRBV10-3	TRBJ1-5	.
CASWAENTEAFF	TGTGCCAGCTGGGCCGAGAACACTGAAGCTTTCTTT	few	TRBV5-5	TRBJ1-1	.
CASSQDRVAGRYEQYF	TGCGCCAGCAGCCAAGATCGGGTAGCGGGTAGGTACGAGCAGTACTTC	.	TRBV4-3	TRBJ2-7	TRBD2
CASKGVNTGELFF	TGTGCCAGCAAAGGGGTGAACACCGGGGAGCTGTTTTTT	.	TRBV5-6	TRBJ2-2	.
CSVGSSGASNTGELFF	TGCAGCGTTGGGTCGTCAGGGGCTTCGAACACCGGGGAGCTGTTTTTT	once	TRBV29-1	TRBJ2-2	.
CASSYSIRGSNEQYF	TGTGCCAGCAGTTACTCGATCAGGGGAAGTAACGAGCAGTACTTC	.	TRBV6-5	TRBJ2-7	.
CASSFGQHTEAFF	TGTGCCAGCAGCTTTGGACAGCACACTGAAGCTTTCTTT	.	TRBV7-3	TRBJ1-1	.
CASTLRGGSYEQYF	TGTGCCAGCACCCTAAGGGGAGGCTCCTACGAGCAGTACTTC	.	TRBV6-5	TRBJ2-7	.
CASSLMNPRGKEQYF	TGCGCCAGCAGCTTGATGAACCCCCGGGGTAAGGAGCAGTACTTC	.	TRBV5-1	TRBJ2-7	.
CASSEGKVRDYEQYF	TGTGCCAGCAGTGAAGGGAAGGTGCGGGACTACGAGCAGTACTTC	.	TRBV6-1	TRBJ2-7	.
CASRDSSATDTQYF	TGTGCCAGCCGAGATTCTAGCGCCACAGATACGCAGTATTTT	.	TRBV2	TRBJ2-3	.
CASTFSGAKAVGYTF	TGTGCCAGCACCTTTTCAGGGGCTAAGGCGGTAGGCTACACCTTC	.	TRBV5-6	TRBJ1-2	.
CASTKGGSTDTQYF	TGTGCCAGCACCAAAGGGGGTAGCACAGATACGCAGTATTTT	.	TRBV6-5	TRBJ2-3	.
CASSLGLAETYEQYF	TGTGCCAGCAGCTTAGGGCTAGCGGAGACCTACGAGCAGTACTTC	.	TRBV5-4	TRBJ2-7	TRBD2
CASSQEGLDENIQYF	TGCGCCAGCAGCCAAGAGGGACTAGATGAAAACATTCAGTACTTC	.	TRBV4-1	TRBJ2-4	TRBD2
CASSIPTSGRAQDTGELFF	TGTGCCAGTAGTATACCCACTAGCGGGAGGGCCCAGGACACCGGGGAGCTGTTTTTT	.	TRBV19	TRBJ2-2	TRBD2
CATSRDRQGKGCEKLFF	TGTGCCACCAGCAGAGATAGACAGGGTAAAGGGTGTGAAAAACTGTTTTTT	.	TRBV15	TRBJ1-4	TRBD1
CASSPRLAGGQDIQYF	TGTGCCAGCAGCCCTCGACTAGCGGGAGGTCAGGACATTCAGTACTTC	.	TRBV13	TRBJ2-4	TRBD2
CAISESGMGSTEAFF	TGTGCCATCAGTGAGTCAGGGATGGGGAGCACTGAAGCTTTCTTT	.	TRBV10-3	TRBJ1-1	.
CASSAGVGGSPYEQYF	TGTGCCAGCAGCGCTGGAGTGGGGGGGTCCCCCTACGAGCAGTACTTC	.	TRBV9	TRBJ2-7	TRBD2
CASSANRGPQHF	TGTGCCAGTAGTGCCAACAGGGGACCCCAGCATTTT	.	TRBV19	TRBJ1-5	TRBD1
CASSRDTTGTGELFF	TGTGCCAGCAGCCGGGACACCACCGGGACCGGGGAGCTGTTTTTT	.	TRBV7-9	TRBJ2-2	.
CASSFANLGSYEQYF	TGCGCCAGCAGCTTCGCGAACCTAGGCTCCTACGAGCAGTACTTC	.	TRBV5-1	TRBJ2-7	.
CASRQDRAPRYEQYF	TGTGCCAGCAGGCAAGACAGGGCCCCACGCTACGAGCAGTACTTC	.	TRBV27	TRBJ2-7	TRBD1
CASSLLAADTQYF	TGTGCCAGCAGCTTACTAGCCGCAGATACGCAGTATTTT	.	TRBV11-3	TRBJ2-3	.
CAISEFVRDRGHNEQFF	TGTGCCATCAGTGAATTCGTCCGGGACAGGGGGCACAATGAGCAGTTCTTC	.	TRBV10-3	TRBJ2-1	TRBD1